This TCR beta chain was captured by sequencing in a study of cytomegalovirus exposure and HLA in healthy donors. Study-wide context: In an early release, HLA-typed donors contributed about 80 million unique TCR sequences. Study-wide findings and caveats: Trimming of TCR beta V- and J-genes showed a link, identified in a later analysis, to a missense DCLRE1C variant. A later analysis linked about 17,000 TCR beta sequences to HLA alleles at 0.05 false discovery rate.

In regard to this clone: The antigen is undetermined.

PCR amplification relied on 60 Vbeta primers (plus 13 Jbeta primers). Assay used: immunoSEQ multiplex PCR; TCRdb lists only in-frame clones, some missing. The profile covers some 150,000 clones, with approximately 74% appearing a single time and 2.8% taken by the ten largest. V was pared by 4 bases and J by 0 bases, with 16 bases between. Germline CDR1 is LGHNA and CDR2 is YNFKEQ. CDR3 length equals 17 residues. These donors, healthy bone marrow donors, were studied. The clonotype was recovered from a man between 18 and 29 years old in good health and CMV-seronegative. The sequenced sample was PBMCs. The chain carries TRBV4-2 and TRBJ1-3; D uncertain. CDR3 region: CASSPLEESYSGNTIYF. The CDR3 region has the DNA TGTGCCAGCAGCCCCCTAGAGGAGTCTTACTCTGGAAACACCATATATTTT.